The rows below give T cell receptor beta chains drawn from one sample of a study of blood T cells in healthy people across ages. Via MiXCR, TCRdb re-called the 5' RACE reads, giving one row per CDR3 protein. The sample includes over 1,500,000 distinct CDR3 sequences, roughly two fifths of them seen just once. Sequencing was done on a sample of blood. The receptors originated from a human donor in good health. Both conserved end residues are part of each CDR3. The D gene is left open where the match is weak. Expanded clones get a size class; other rows say once, few or many, or leave the size out.

cdr3_aa: CAISPGNYGYTF
cdr3_nt: TGTGCCATCAGTCCAGGGAACTATGGCTACACCTTC
v_call: TRBV24-1
j_call: TRBJ1-2
clone_size: few
d_call: NA

cdr3_aa: CSASVGRGYEQYF
cdr3_nt: TGCAGTGCTAGTGTGGGCAGAGGATACGAGCAGTACTTC
v_call: TRBV20-1
j_call: TRBJ2-7
clone_size: NA
d_call: NA

cdr3_aa: CASSQEGLALYSEQFF
cdr3_nt: TGCGCCAGCAGCCAAGAGGGACTAGCGTTATACAGTGAGCAGTTCTTC
v_call: TRBV4-3
j_call: TRBJ2-1
clone_size: few
d_call: TRBD2

cdr3_aa: CASSPIGVNIQYF
cdr3_nt: TGTGCCAGCAGCCCTATCGGGGTAAACATTCAGTACTTC
v_call: TRBV7-2
j_call: TRBJ2-4
clone_size: NA
d_call: NA

cdr3_aa: CASSSDPFYTQYF
cdr3_nt: TGTGCCAGCAGCTCCGACCCCTTTTATACGCAGTATTTT
v_call: TRBV7-3
j_call: TRBJ2-3
clone_size: NA
d_call: NA

cdr3_aa: CSAGGGVGGGAFLSYNEQFF
cdr3_nt: TGCAGTGCAGGCGGCGGGGTTGGCGGGGGGGCATTTCTGTCCTACAATGAGCAGTTCTTC
v_call: TRBV20-1
j_call: TRBJ2-1
clone_size: few
d_call: TRBD2

cdr3_aa: CAGSGLGTDTQYF
cdr3_nt: TGTGCCGGTTCCGGGTTGGGGACAGATACGCAGTATTTT
v_call: TRBV7-2
j_call: TRBJ2-3
clone_size: NA
d_call: NA

cdr3_aa: CASSRDPSSYEQYF
cdr3_nt: TGCGCCAGCAGTCGGGACCCATCTTCCTACGAGCAGTACTTC
v_call: TRBV5-1
j_call: TRBJ2-7
clone_size: once
d_call: NA

cdr3_aa: CAGSWTGTEQYF
cdr3_nt: TGCGCCGGCAGCTGGACAGGGACCGAGCAGTACTTC
v_call: TRBV5-1
j_call: TRBJ2-7
clone_size: NA
d_call: TRBD1

cdr3_aa: CASSPLGQGIHF
cdr3_nt: TGTGCCAGCAGCCCCCTGGGACAGGGCATCCACTTT
v_call: TRBV7-9
j_call: TRBJ1-6
clone_size: NA
d_call: TRBD1

cdr3_aa: CASSTGRQYQETQYF
cdr3_nt: TGTGCCAGCAGTACCGGACGCCAGTACCAAGAGACCCAGTACTTC
v_call: TRBV6-2/TRBV6-3
j_call: TRBJ2-5
clone_size: few
d_call: NA

cdr3_aa: CASSQGRASSYNEQFF
cdr3_nt: TGTGCCAGCAGCCAAGGACGGGCGAGCTCCTACAATGAGCAGTTCTTC
v_call: TRBV4-2
j_call: TRBJ2-1
clone_size: NA
d_call: NA

cdr3_aa: CASSLWLGETQYF
cdr3_nt: TGTGCCAGCAGTTTATGGCTAGGAGAGACCCAGTACTTC
v_call: TRBV12-3/TRBV12-4
j_call: TRBJ2-5
clone_size: NA
d_call: NA

cdr3_aa: CASSLDLTGGVCYEQYF
cdr3_nt: TGCGCCAGCAGCTTGGATCTTACAGGGGGCGTTTGTTACGAGCAGTACTTC
v_call: TRBV5-1
j_call: TRBJ2-7
clone_size: few
d_call: TRBD1

cdr3_aa: CASSSPHSPDYGYTF
cdr3_nt: TGTGCCAGCAGCTCACCCCACTCGCCTGACTATGGCTACACCTTC
v_call: TRBV13
j_call: TRBJ1-2
clone_size: NA
d_call: NA

cdr3_aa: CASSFNRDTEAFF
cdr3_nt: TGTGCCAGCAGCTTTAACAGAGACACTGAAGCTTTCTTT
v_call: TRBV12-3/TRBV12-4
j_call: TRBJ1-1
clone_size: few
d_call: NA

cdr3_aa: CASSFWDRVSSNQPQHF
cdr3_nt: TGTGCCAGCAGTTTTTGGGACAGGGTCTCTAGCAATCAGCCCCAGCATTTT
v_call: TRBV12-3/TRBV12-4
j_call: TRBJ1-5
clone_size: NA
d_call: TRBD1

cdr3_aa: CSARKGNVNTEAFF
cdr3_nt: TGCAGTGCTAGAAAGGGGAACGTGAACACTGAAGCTTTCTTT
v_call: TRBV20-1
j_call: TRBJ1-1
clone_size: NA
d_call: NA

cdr3_aa: CSARDWGGTDTQYF
cdr3_nt: TGCAGTGCTAGAGATTGGGGCGGGACCGATACGCAGTATTTT
v_call: TRBV20-1
j_call: TRBJ2-3
clone_size: NA
d_call: NA

cdr3_aa: CSASFDRGSDTQYF
cdr3_nt: TGCAGTGCTAGTTTCGACAGGGGGTCAGATACGCAGTATTTT
v_call: TRBV20-1
j_call: TRBJ2-3
clone_size: NA
d_call: TRBD1

cdr3_aa: CASSPSTAGNEQYF
cdr3_nt: TGTGCCAGCTCACCATCTACCGCGGGTAATGAGCAGTACTTC
v_call: TRBV18
j_call: TRBJ2-5
clone_size: NA
d_call: NA

cdr3_aa: CATGQGQGYEQYF
cdr3_nt: TGTGCCACTGGACAGGGACAGGGATACGAGCAGTACTTC
v_call: TRBV24-1
j_call: TRBJ2-7
clone_size: few
d_call: TRBD1

cdr3_aa: CASSSTTGSEVGYTF
cdr3_nt: TGTGCCAGCAGTTCGACGACAGGGAGCGAGGTCGGCTACACCTTC
v_call: TRBV6-6
j_call: TRBJ1-2
clone_size: NA
d_call: TRBD1